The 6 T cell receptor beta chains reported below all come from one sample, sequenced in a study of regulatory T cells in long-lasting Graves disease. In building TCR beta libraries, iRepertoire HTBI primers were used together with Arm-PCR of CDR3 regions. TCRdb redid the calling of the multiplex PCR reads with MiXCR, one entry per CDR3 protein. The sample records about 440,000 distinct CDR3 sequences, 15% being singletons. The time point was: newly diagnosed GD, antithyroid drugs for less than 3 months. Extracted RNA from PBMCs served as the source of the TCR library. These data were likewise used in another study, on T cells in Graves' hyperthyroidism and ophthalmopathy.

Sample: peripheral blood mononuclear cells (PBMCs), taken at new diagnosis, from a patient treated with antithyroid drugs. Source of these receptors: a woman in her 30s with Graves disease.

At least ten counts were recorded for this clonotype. CDR3 region: CASSHQLAGERDTQYF. CDR3 DNA sequence: TGTGCCAGCAGCCACCAACTAGCGGGAGAAAGAGATACGCAGTATTTT. This chain links TRBV3-1 with TRBJ2-3; 11 nucleotides line up with TRBD2. This CDR3 has 16 residues. Germline CDR1 and CDR2: LGHDT and YNNKEL (reference sequence). Trimming removed 3 bases from V and 5 bases from J; junction bases left unmatched: 7.

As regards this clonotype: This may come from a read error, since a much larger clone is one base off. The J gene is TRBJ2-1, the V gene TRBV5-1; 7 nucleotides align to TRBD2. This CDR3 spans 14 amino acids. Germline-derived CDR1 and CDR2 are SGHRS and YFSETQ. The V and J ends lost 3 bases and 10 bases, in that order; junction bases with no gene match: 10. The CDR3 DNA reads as TGCGCCAGCAGCTCCGCGGGAGTCCCCTACGAGCAGTTCTTC. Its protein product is CASSSAGVPYEQFF.

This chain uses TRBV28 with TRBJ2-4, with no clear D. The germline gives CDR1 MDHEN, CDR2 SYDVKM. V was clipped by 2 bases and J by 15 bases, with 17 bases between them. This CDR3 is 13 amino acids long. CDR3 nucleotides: TGTGCCAGCAGTTTACAGAATGAAGAAGGGCCGTACTTC. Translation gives CASSLQNEEGPYF. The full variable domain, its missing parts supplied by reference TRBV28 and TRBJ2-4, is DVKVTQSSRYLVKRTGEKVFLECVQDMDHENMFWYRQDPGLGLRLIYFSYDVKMKEKGDIPEGYSVSREKKERFSLILESASTNQTSMYLCASSLQNEEGPYFGAGTRLSVL.

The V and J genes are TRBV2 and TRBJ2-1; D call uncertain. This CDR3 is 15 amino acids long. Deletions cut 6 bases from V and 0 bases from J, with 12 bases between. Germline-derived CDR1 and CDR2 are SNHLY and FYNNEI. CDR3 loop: CASRSRITSYNEQFF. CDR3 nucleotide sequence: TGTGCCAGCAGATCGCGGATTACCTCCTACAATGAGCAGTTCTTC.

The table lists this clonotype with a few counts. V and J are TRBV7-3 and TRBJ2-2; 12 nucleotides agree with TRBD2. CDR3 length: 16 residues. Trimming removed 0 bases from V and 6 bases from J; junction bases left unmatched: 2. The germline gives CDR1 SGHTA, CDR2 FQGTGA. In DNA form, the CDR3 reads TGTGCCAGCAGCTTAACGCCTAGCGGGAGGGCCGGGGAGCTGTTTTTT. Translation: CASSLTPSGRAGELFF.

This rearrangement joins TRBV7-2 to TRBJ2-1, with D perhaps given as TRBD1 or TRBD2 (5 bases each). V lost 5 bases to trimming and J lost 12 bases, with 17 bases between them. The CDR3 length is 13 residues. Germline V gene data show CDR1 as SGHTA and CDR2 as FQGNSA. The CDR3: CASSISGTPMQFF. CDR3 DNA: TGTGCCAGCAGCATATCCGGGACCCCTATGCAGTTCTTC.